One and the same sample provided the 4 T cell receptor beta chains below, sequenced in a study of blood T cell repertoires in COVID-19. Assay: immunoSEQ multiplex PCR; the TCRdb copy retains only in-frame clones and omits some. The table lists roughly 120,000 clones, 70% to 90% of them singletons, with under 4% in the top ten. Source material: peripheral blood. The receptors were sampled from a man in his forties with acute or convalescent COVID-19.

The chain carries TRBV21-1 and TRBJ2-7; the D call TRBD2 from the table was never checked on the DNA. TRBV21-1 is a documented pseudogene. The CDR3 covers 16 residues. DNA of the CDR3: TGTGCCAGCAGCAGCCTTGATCGACTAGGCACCTACGAGCAGTACTTC. Its translation: CASSSLDRLGTYEQYF.

The J gene is TRBJ1-4, the V gene TRBV24-1, with TRBD1 matching over 7 bases. This CDR3 comprises 14 residues. Germline values: CDR1 KGHDR, CDR2 SFDVKD. J was trimmed by 4 bases and V by 5 bases; bases with no gene match: 3. The CDR3 loop is CATSGPGGNEKLFF. The CDR3 DNA reads TGTGCCACCAGTGGACCAGGGGGTAATGAAAAACTGTTTTTT.

The chain has TRBV5-6 and TRBJ2-3, with no clear D. The V end lost 6 bases, the J end lost 2 bases, and 13 bases lay between the germline ends. Germline values: CDR1 SGHDT, CDR2 YYEEEE. This CDR3 comprises 14 residues. The CDR3 sequence is CASTKHKITDTQYF. The CDR3 DNA reads as TGTGCCAGCACGAAACACAAAATCACAGATACGCAGTATTTT.

The chain has TRBV29-1 and TRBJ1-2; D ambiguous. Trimming cost V 2 bases and J 5 bases, with 3 bases left between them. Germline V gene data show CDR1 as SQVTM and CDR2 as ANQGSEA. CDR3 size: 10 residues. The chain's CDR3 is CSVEHYGYTF. The CDR3 DNA reads TGCAGCGTTGAACATTATGGCTACACCTTC.